This entry concerns a single T cell receptor (beta chain). Its antigen is as yet unknown. This sample is part of a study of cytomegalovirus exposure and HLA in healthy donors. Study background: Of over 300 genotyped donors, more than 70% clustered with self-reported Caucasian donors.

All the people who gave samples were healthy bone marrow donors. Trimming removed 4 bases from V and 7 bases from J; junction bases left unmatched: 20. The CDR3 is 19 residues long. Looked up from germline, CDR1 is SGHKS and CDR2 is YYEKEE (reference sequence). This PCR relied on a set of 60 Vbeta primers and 13 Jbeta primers. The assay was immunoSEQ multiplex PCR, and TCRdb's table has in-frame clones only and misses some. The sample lists 130,000 or so clones, around 80% occurring once. The study's findings and limits: While the bulk of TCR sequences proved rare, some public TCRs turned up in many donors. DRB1 had the most TCR associations and HLA-C the fewest, a later analysis found, with rates varying by HLA locus.

The gene calls are TRBV5-5 and TRBJ2-7; 13 bases are shared with TRBD2. The TCR originated in a woman younger than 30 in good health and CMV-seronegative. The sequenced sample consisted of PBMCs. This CDR3 is CASSPGLTSGRLSWEEQYF. The CDR3 nucleotides read TGTGCCAGCAGCCCGGGATTGACTAGCGGGAGGCTCTCCTGGGAAGAGCAGTACTTC.